This T cell receptor beta chain appears in the sequencing data of a study of cytomegalovirus exposure and HLA in healthy donors. Overall study results and limits: A few CMV-associated chains were confirmed in vitro to be specific for CMV antigens.

Trimming at V came to 1 base and at J to 7 bases, leaving 3 bases not matched to a gene. CDR1 and CDR2 from the germline V gene are MGHRA and YSYEKL. The CDR3 consists of 14 residues. The assay was immunoSEQ multiplex PCR, and TCRdb's table has in-frame clones only and misses some. The sample contains hundreds of thousands of clones, around nine tenths of which appear only once. Worth noting for this clone: Its antigen is undetermined.

The receptor comes from a man between 18 and 35 years old in good health and CMV-seronegative. V is TRBV4-1 and J is TRBJ2-7, with 11 bases that match TRBD1. Sequenced sample: PBMCs. CDR3 sequence: CASSQVGTGGEQYF. CDR3 coding DNA: TGCGCCAGCAGCCAAGTAGGGACAGGGGGAGAGCAGTACTTC.